This T cell receptor beta chain was sequenced during a study of radiotherapy plus CTLA-4 blockade in lung cancer. V was trimmed by 3 bases and J by 6 bases, leaving 13 bases between them. The CDR3 covers 14 residues. Germline loops: CDR1 WSHSY, CDR2 SAAADI. The table came from immunoSEQ multiplex PCR; TCRdb's copy has only in-frame clones and leaves some out. The repertoire holds 45,000 to 60,000 clones, with approximately 80% as singletons. Treatment of patients with chemo-refractory metastatic non-small-cell lung cancer consisted of focal radiation plus CTLA-4 blockade with ipilimumab. The V and J genes are TRBV10-2 and TRBJ2-3; TRBD1 is a possible D gene (5 bases). Sequencing was performed on peripheral blood, taken from a patient treated with radiotherapy plus ipilimumab. The source is a human donor with non-small cell lung cancer whose response to radiotherapy plus ipilimumab could not be evaluated. DNA of the CDR3: TGCGCCAGCAGTGAAAACAGGCTCTCTGATACGCAGTATTTT. This codes for CASSENRLSDTQYF.